Presented here are 20 T cell receptor beta chains from one specimen sequenced in a study of control samples from healthy donors and cancer patients. The method was immunoSEQ multiplex PCR; TCRdb's version includes in-frame clones alone and lacks a portion of them. This sample has under 200,000 clones, with about 94% found just once. The sample consisted of blood. The receptors stem from a woman in her 40s in good health.

V usage is TRBV4-2 and J usage is TRBJ1-1; D gene uncertain. Germline CDR1 is LGHNA and CDR2 is YNFKEQ. The CDR3 totals 15 residues. The V gene lost 0 bases and the J gene lost 4 bases, with 12 bases spanning the gap. CDR3 loop: CASSQDLTEGTEAFF. DNA of the CDR3: TGTGCCAGCAGCCAAGATCTCACGGAGGGCACTGAAGCTTTCTTT.

This chain joins TRBV6-6 and TRBJ2-7; TRBD2 aligns across 9 bases. Germline CDR1 MNHNY, CDR2 SVGAGI (reference sequence). CDR3 length equals 14 residues. The V segment lost 6 bases and the J segment 2 bases; nucleotides outside the gene matches: 5. The CDR3 DNA is TGTGCCAGCAGGTCTAGCGGGGACGCCTACGAGCAGTACTTC. Translated: CASRSSGDAYEQYF.

The chain recombines TRBV3-1 (or the pseudogene TRBV3-2) with TRBJ1-2; TRBD1 is a possible D gene (5 bases). Germline CDR1 and CDR2: LGHDT and YNNKEL (reference sequence). Trimming took 4 bases from V and 4 from J, leaving 7 bases between them. CDR3 length equals 12 residues. CDR3 nucleotides: TGTGCCAGCAGCCCGGGACGCTATGGCTACACCTTC. Encoded protein: CASSPGRYGYTF.

The CDR3 spells CASSRRVAYNEQFF. In DNA form, the CDR3 reads TGTGCCAGCAGTAGGAGGGTGGCCTACAATGAGCAGTTCTTC. This chain joins TRBV5-4 and TRBJ2-1, with D possibly matching TRBD2 (6 bases). Looked up from germline, CDR1 is SGHNT and CDR2 is YYREEE (reference sequence). Trimming took 5 bases from V and 2 from J, leaving 11 bases between them. CDR3 length: 14 residues.

This clone was seen only once. The J gene is TRBJ2-3, the V gene TRBV12-3 or TRBV12-4; the D gene is possibly TRBD2 (6 bases). Trimming cost V 4 bases and J 14 bases, with 16 bases left between them. This CDR3 is 12 amino acids long. For the CDR3, the DNA is TGTGCCAGCAGTTCGGGACTTGTTAAAAGGTATTTT. Amino acids: CASSSGLVKRYF.

The chain employs TRBV19 and TRBJ1-4, with 7 positions matching TRBD1. This CDR3 has 17 amino acids. V lost 1 base and J lost 6; bases outside the gene matches: 11. The germline gives CDR1 LNHDA, CDR2 SQIVND (reference sequence). The CDR3 region is CASSIVAWRTGDEKLFF. CDR3 in DNA: TGTGCCAGTAGTATAGTCGCCTGGAGGACAGGAGATGAAAAACTGTTTTTT. The full variable domain, in which reference TRBV19 and TRBJ1-4 provide the parts outside the CDR3, is DGGITQSPKYLFRKEGQNVTLSCEQNLNHDAMYWYRQDPGQGLRLIYYSQIVNDFQKGDIAEGYSVSREKKESFPLTVTSAQKNPTAFYLCASSIVAWRTGDEKLFFGSGTQLSVL.

The chain joins TRBV19 to TRBJ1-2; no definite D call. The V end lost 11 bases, the J end lost 4 bases, and 14 bases lay between the germline ends. This CDR3 spans 12 amino acids. Germline values: CDR1 LNHDA, CDR2 SQIVND (reference sequence). Here the CDR3 DNA reads TGTGCCTCGGATGGGCAGCCCTATGGCTACACCTTC. Translated: CASDGQPYGYTF.

The rearrangement links TRBV9 to TRBJ2-1; D is possibly TRBD2 (6 bases). The CDR3 runs 14 residues. CDR1 and CDR2 (germline): SGDLS, YYNGEE. V was clipped by 0 bases and J by 6 bases, with 10 bases between them. CDR3 nucleotide sequence: TGTGCCAGCAGCGTAGGAGGAGGGACCAATGAGCAGTTCTTC. It codes for CASSVGGGTNEQFF.

The chain couples TRBV4-3 to TRBJ1-6; no clear D. The CDR3 sequence is 18 residues long. Germline V CDR1 and CDR2: LGHNA, YSLEER. V was shortened by 0 bases and J by 0 bases, with 12 bases between the two germline ends. CDR3 in amino acids: CASSQEFGRYSYNSPLHF. For the CDR3, the DNA is TGCGCCAGCAGCCAAGAGTTCGGCAGATACTCCTATAATTCACCCCTCCACTTT.

The V and J genes are TRBV5-4 and TRBJ1-4; no reliable D call. In germline, CDR1 is SGHNT, CDR2 YYREEE (reference sequence). The CDR3 is 14 residues long. With 0 bases removed from V and 6 bases from J, the gap between germline ends came to 9 bases. The CDR3 sequence is CASSLAGSYEKLFF. The CDR3, as DNA: TGTGCCAGCAGCTTGGCGGGATCGTATGAAAAACTGTTTTTT.

V usage is TRBV10-3 and J usage is TRBJ1-5; no firm D call. V was clipped by 3 bases and J by 3 bases, with 12 bases between them. The CDR3 spans 15 residues. Germline CDR1 and CDR2: ENHRY and SYGVKD. The CDR3 region has the DNA TGTGCCATCAGTGATCCCGCGGCGGCCAATCAGCCCCAGCATTTT. Translating gives CAISDPAAANQPQHF.

This sequence joins TRBV7-9 and TRBJ1-2, with 8 bases fitting TRBD1. Losses at the gene ends were 5 bases for V and 7 bases for J; bases not matched to a gene: 6. CDR3 length: 13 residues. Germline lookup yields CDR1 SEHNR and CDR2 FQNEAQ (reference sequence). The DNA of the CDR3 is TGTGCCAGCAGCCTGACAGGGGAAGGTGGCTACACCTTC. This codes for CASSLTGEGGYTF.

CDR3 in amino acids: CASSLRGGYGYTF. CDR3 coding DNA: TGTGCCAGCAGCTTAAGGGGGGGATATGGCTACACCTTC. V usage is TRBV7-2 and J usage is TRBJ1-2, with D maybe TRBD1 (6 bases). Germline lookup yields CDR1 SGHTA and CDR2 FQGNSA. Between the trimmed V and J ends, which lost 2 bases and 5 bases, there was a span of 9 bases. The CDR3 runs 13 residues. Full variable domain (missing parts from reference TRBV7-2 and TRBJ1-2): GAGVSQSPSNKVTEKGKDVELRCDPISGHTALYWYRQSLGQGLEFLIYFQGNSAPDKSGLPSDRFSAERTGGSVSTLTIQRTQQEDSAVYLCASSLRGGYGYTFGSGTRLTVV.

The CDR3 here is CASSLGPLYGYTF. CDR3 DNA sequence: TGTGCCAGCAGCTTAGGGCCCCTCTATGGCTACACCTTC. The chain recombines TRBV7-2 with TRBJ1-2; no definite D call. CDR1 is SGHTA, CDR2 FQGNSA, per germline. The CDR3 spans 13 residues. Trimming removed 1 base at V and 4 bases at J, with 7 bases between.

This clone is a singleton in its sample. CDR3 in amino acids: CASSQPGQGFYEQYF. In DNA form, the CDR3 reads TGCGCCAGCAGCCAACCGGGACAGGGCTTCTACGAGCAGTACTTC. The chain uses TRBV4-1 and TRBJ2-7; 9 bases are shared with TRBD1. Trimming took 2 bases from V and 3 from J; bases not matched to a gene: 5. The CDR3 is 15 residues long. Germline V gene sequence: CDR1 MGHRA, CDR2 YSYEKL.

The chain links TRBV6-5 to TRBJ1-5; no clear D. Trimming shortened V by 5 bases and J by 7 bases, and 15 bases separated the two germline ends. Germline CDR1 reads MNHEY; CDR2 reads SVGAGI. The CDR3 loop spans 14 amino acids. CDR3 sequence (DNA): TGTGCCAGCAGTCCGGACCCACCTGGACAGCCCCAGCATTTT. This sequence encodes CASSPDPPGQPQHF.

This chain uses TRBV19 with TRBJ1-1; a possible D gene is TRBD1 (6 bases). V was cut by 5 bases and J by 4 bases, with 14 bases left in between. Germline loops: CDR1 LNHDA, CDR2 SQIVND (reference sequence). CDR3 length: 14 amino acids. CDR3 protein: CASSSGGRGTEAFF. DNA for the CDR3: TGTGCCAGTAGTTCGGGGGGGCGCGGCACTGAAGCTTTCTTT.

This chain uses TRBV19 with TRBJ1-1; perhaps TRBD1 as D (5 bases). The CDR3 has 15 amino acids. The V gene lost 2 bases and the J gene lost 1 base, with 11 bases spanning the gap. Per the germline V gene, CDR1 is LNHDA and CDR2 is SQIVND (reference sequence). The CDR3 DNA is TGTGCCAGTAGTATAACCGGGACGGGGAACACTGAAGCTTTCTTT. Encoded protein: CASSITGTGNTEAFF. The variable domain in full, completed from reference TRBV19 and TRBJ1-1, reads DGGITQSPKYLFRKEGQNVTLSCEQNLNHDAMYWYRQDPGQGLRLIYYSQIVNDFQKGDIAEGYSVSREKKESFPLTVTSAQKNPTAFYLCASSITGTGNTEAFFGQGTRLTVV.

This rearrangement joins TRBV6-5 to TRBJ1-2, with a weak D call TRBD1 (5 bases). The CDR3 is made up of 15 amino acids. V was trimmed by 5 bases and J by 6 bases, leaving 19 bases between them. Germline CDR1 is MNHEY and CDR2 is SVGAGI. The CDR3, as DNA: TGTGCCAGCAGTCGCACTCACTCGGGACGACATGGCTACACCTTC. This sequence encodes CASSRTHSGRHGYTF.

V and J are TRBV7-9 and TRBJ2-2; D is ambiguous. This CDR3 spans 16 amino acids. V lost 5 bases and J lost 1, with 14 bases in between. Germline CDR1 is SEHNR and CDR2 is FQNEAQ (reference sequence). CDR3 DNA: TGTGCCAGCAGCCCGCGAGCCCTGGGGAACACCGGGGAGCTGTTTTTT. Amino acids: CASSPRALGNTGELFF.